The 7 T cell receptor beta chains below all came from one sample that was sequenced in a study of regulatory T cells in long-lasting Graves disease. Arm-PCR with iRepertoire HTBI primers amplified the CDR3 regions for these TCR beta libraries. TCRdb processed the multiplex PCR reads anew with MiXCR; each CDR3 protein has one entry. The sample gives 400,000 to 500,000 distinct CDR3 sequences, just under 15% of which show up once; approximately 15% is in the top ten. Time point defined: newly diagnosed GD, antithyroid drugs for less than 3 months. The TCR library used RNA extracted from PBMCs. The sample was also linked to a second study, of T cells in Graves' hyperthyroidism and ophthalmopathy.

This material consisted of peripheral blood mononuclear cells (PBMCs), taken at new diagnosis, from a patient treated with antithyroid drugs. The receptors come from a woman aged 25 to 39 with Graves disease.

At least ten counts were recorded for this clonotype. Written as DNA, the CDR3 is TGTGCCAGCAGCCCGGAACCTAATCAGCCCCAGCATTTT. This codes for CASSPEPNQPQHF. The rearrangement uses TRBV7-3 and TRBJ1-5; no definite D call. This CDR3 has 13 residues. The germline gives CDR1 SGHTA, CDR2 FQGTGA. With 5 bases removed from V and 4 bases from J, the gap between germline ends came to 9 bases.

This clonotype was found a few times. J is TRBJ1-1 and V is TRBV5-6, with unresolved D. The CDR3 is 14 amino acids. V was pared by 4 bases and J by 1 base, with 11 bases between. The germline CDR1 and CDR2 sequences are SGHDT and YYEEEE. CDR3 protein: CASSRLAGNTEAFF. CDR3 nucleotide sequence: TGTGCCAGCAGCCGCCTTGCAGGGAACACTGAAGCTTTCTTT.

This rearrangement joins TRBV2 to TRBJ2-3, with 7 bases fitting TRBD1. Losses at the gene ends were 6 bases for V and 2 bases for J; bases not matched to a gene: 5. This CDR3 comprises 14 residues. The germline V gene has CDR1 SNHLY and CDR2 FYNNEI. The CDR3 sequence: CASRSGTATDTQYF. In DNA, the CDR3 is TGTGCCAGCAGGTCCGGGACAGCCACAGATACGCAGTATTTT.

This sequence joins TRBV29-1 and TRBJ2-5; TRBD2 is a possible D gene (6 bases). Trimming took off 3 bases at V and 5 bases at J, with 10 bases between the two ends. The CDR3 runs 12 residues. The germline CDR1 and CDR2 sequences are SQVTM and ANQGSEA. CDR3 coding DNA: TGCAGCGTTGAGCCAGGGAGGGAGACCCAGTACTTC. Translated: CSVEPGRETQYF.

This clonotype was detected many times. The chain has TRBV4-2 and TRBJ1-1, with no clear D. V was cut by 0 bases and J by 7 bases, with 6 bases left in between. The CDR3 loop spans 12 amino acids. Per the germline V gene, CDR1 is LGHNA and CDR2 is YNFKEQ. CDR3 in amino acids: CASSQDRIEAFF. The CDR3, as DNA: TGTGCCAGCAGCCAAGATCGGATTGAAGCTTTCTTT.

The CDR3 DNA follows: TGCGCCAGCAGCCAAAGGTCGCTAGACCTCTTGGGTGGGGAGACCCAGTACTTC. Its protein product is CASSQRSLDLLGGETQYF. The chain recombines TRBV4-1 with TRBJ2-5; D call uncertain. The CDR3 sequence is 18 residues long. Germline V gene lookup returns CDR1 MGHRA and CDR2 YSYEKL. Trimming removed 2 bases from V and 5 bases from J, with 24 bases in between.

This clonotype was observed a few times. The CDR3 region has the DNA TGTGCCAACAGCCCACAGGGAATGAACACTGAAGCTTTCTTT. Translated: CANSPQGMNTEAFF. The V call is TRBV12-3 or TRBV12-4, the J call TRBJ1-1; D is possibly TRBD1 (6 bases). Trimming stripped 10 bases from V and 0 bases from J, with 15 bases between. The CDR3 is made up of 14 amino acids.